These 18 T cell receptor beta chains were all obtained from the same sample, sequenced in a study of T cell clonotyping in hematopoietic cell transplantation. Libraries were prepared by immunoSEQ multiplex PCR; TCRdb keeps only in-frame clonotypes and omits some of them. The profile shows roughly 7,000 clones, around 37% of them singletons. The input for sequencing was peripheral blood mononuclear cells, taken 30 days after allogeneic stem cell transplant. All receptors derive from a female patient aged 55-70 years who had an allogeneic stem cell transplant, so the T cells may come from the graft donor. Some clones in this sample may be carry-over from other donors' samples.

The chain uses TRBV30 and TRBJ2-1; possible D gene TRBD2, 7 bases. V was clipped by 0 bases and J by 9 bases, with 15 bases between them. Germline-derived CDR1 and CDR2 are GTSNPN and SVGIG (reference sequence). This CDR3 comprises 14 residues. CDR3 DNA sequence: TGTGCCTGGAGTGTAAATAGGGGGGGGAGTGAGCAGTTCTTC. This sequence encodes CAWSVNRGGSEQFF.

The chain joins TRBV30 to TRBJ1-3; no definite D call. The CDR3 has 11 residues. V lost 5 bases and J lost 3, with 5 bases in between. Germline assignment: CDR1 GTSNPN and CDR2 SVGIG (reference sequence). DNA for the CDR3: TGTGCCTGGCTGGTTGGAAACACCATATATTTT. Its protein product is CAWLVGNTIYF. The full variable domain, in which reference TRBV30 and TRBJ1-3 provide the parts outside the CDR3, is SQTIHQWPATLVQPVGSPLSLECTVEGTSNPNLYWYRQAAGRGLQLLFYSVGIGQISSEVPQNLSASRPQDRQFILSSKKLLLSDSGFYLCAWLVGNTIYFGEGSWLTVV.

V usage is TRBV30 and J usage is TRBJ2-7; either TRBD1 or TRBD2 may fit D (6 bases each). This CDR3 region has 13 residues. Germline CDR1 and CDR2: GTSNPN and SVGIG (reference sequence). The germline V and J ends were trimmed by 5 bases and 3 bases, with 14 bases remaining between them. CDR3 nucleotide sequence: TGTGCCTGGGAAAAGGGGGGAGGCTACGAGCAGTACTTC. This codes for CAWEKGGGYEQYF.

There are a few counts of this clone. The rearrangement joins TRBV5-1 to TRBJ2-2; D is uncertain. V was shortened by 2 bases and J by 5 bases, with 7 bases between the two germline ends. The CDR3 is 13 amino acids. The germline gives CDR1 SGHRS, CDR2 YFSETQ. The CDR3 spells CASSLVLTGELFF. DNA for the CDR3: TGCGCCAGCAGCTTAGTCCTAACCGGGGAGCTGTTTTTT.

This clone has just a few counts. The V gene is TRBV13, the J gene TRBJ1-2; D gene unclear. The V end lost 5 bases, the J end lost 4 bases, and 14 bases lay between the germline ends. The CDR3 runs to 14 residues. Germline V gene data show CDR1 as PRHDT and CDR2 as FYEKMQ (reference sequence). CDR3 nucleotide sequence: TGTGCCAGCAGCCCGGGAGTCGCGTCCTATGGCTACACCTTC. Translated, it gives CASSPGVASYGYTF.

This clone was recorded a few times. This sequence joins TRBV5-1 and TRBJ1-2; tentative D call: TRBD1 (5 bases). Per germline, CDR1 SGHRS and CDR2 YFSETQ. V lost 6 bases and J lost 7, with 19 bases in between. The CDR3 consists of 14 residues. The CDR3 nucleotides read TGCGCCAGCACTACGGCCCCGCTGCAGGGTGGCTACACCTTC. It yields the protein CASTTAPLQGGYTF.

This clone has more than one count but fewer than ten. The chain couples TRBV7-8 to TRBJ1-1; 7 nucleotides align to TRBD1. The germline CDR1 and CDR2 sequences are SGHVS and FQNEAQ. The CDR3 runs to 14 residues. V trimming: 6 bases; J trimming: 2 bases; junction bases outside the gene matches: 6. CDR3 nucleotides: TGTGCCAGCAGTCCCCGGGACAGCAACACTGAAGCTTTCTTT. Protein product: CASSPRDSNTEAFF.

This clone was seen a handful of times. The rearrangement uses TRBV14 and TRBJ1-5; TRBD1 matches 7 bases. Germline CDR1 and CDR2: SGHDN and FVKESK. The V segment lost 3 bases and the J segment 4 bases; nucleotides outside the gene matches: 3. The CDR3 is 14 residues long. In DNA, the CDR3 is TGTGCCAGCAGCCAGACAGGGCGTAATCAGCCCCAGCATTTT. It codes for CASSQTGRNQPQHF. Full variable domain (rest looked up from reference TRBV14 and TRBJ1-5): EAGVTQFPSHSVIEKGQTVTLRCDPISGHDNLYWYRRVMGKEIKFLLHFVKESKQDESGMPNNRFLAERTGGTYSTLKVQPAELEDSGVYFCASSQTGRNQPQHFGDGTRLSIL.

The chain recombines TRBV6-5 with TRBJ1-1, with 8 positions matching TRBD1. The germline gives CDR1 MNHEY, CDR2 SVGAGI. There are 16 residues in the CDR3. V gave up 2 bases and J gave up 1 base; unmatched junction bases: 6. CDR3 DNA sequence: TGTGCCAGCAGTTACGGACAGGGAAATTGGAACACTGAAGCTTTCTTT. The encoded protein is CASSYGQGNWNTEAFF.

The chain is built from TRBV6-5 and TRBJ2-1; D is unresolved. Trimming left V 4 bases short and J 5 bases short, with 12 bases between. CDR1 and CDR2 (germline): MNHEY, SVGAGI. This CDR3 has 14 residues. CDR3 in DNA: TGTGCCAGCAGTTCGCTAGGGCTGAACAATGAGCAGTTCTTC. Protein: CASSSLGLNNEQFF.

V and J are TRBV28 and TRBJ2-7; 7 bases align to TRBD1. The CDR3 extends over 14 amino acids. V dropped 7 bases and J dropped 3; count of bases not matched to a gene: 9. Germline-derived CDR1 and CDR2 are MDHEN and SYDVKM. The CDR3 DNA is TGTGCCAGCACTCCCCCCGGGACAGTCTACGAGCAGTACTTC. Protein sequence: CASTPPGTVYEQYF.

The V and J genes are TRBV4-3 and TRBJ1-6; D gene ambiguous. Looked up from germline, CDR1 is LGHNA and CDR2 is YSLEER. The CDR3 is 13 amino acids. V was shortened by 0 bases and J by 9 bases, with 6 bases between the two germline ends. The CDR3: CASSQDRVSPLHF. The CDR3 DNA reads as TGCGCCAGCAGCCAAGATCGGGTTTCACCCCTCCACTTT.

This clone is termed medium-sized. The chain joins TRBV29-1 to TRBJ1-1; TRBD1 is a possible D gene (5 bases). The CDR3 totals 11 residues. V was trimmed by 3 bases and J by 4 bases, leaving 6 bases between them. Germline V CDR1 and CDR2: SQVTM, ANQGSEA. The CDR3 protein is CSVDRATEAFF. DNA of the CDR3: TGCAGCGTTGACAGGGCCACTGAAGCTTTCTTT.

This clone was detected only a few times. This chain uses TRBV15 with TRBJ2-1; D not resolved. Between the trimmed V and J ends, which lost 4 bases and 1 base, there was a span of 11 bases. CDR3 size: 15 residues. CDR1 and CDR2 from the germline V gene are LNHNV and YYDKDF (reference sequence). CDR3 bases: TGTGCCACCAGCATTAGGGTAGGTTCCTACAATGAGCAGTTCTTC. It is translated as CATSIRVGSYNEQFF.

DNA of the CDR3: TGTGCCAGCAGCGTAGGTCCAAGTCAAGAGACCCAGTACTTC. It specifies CASSVGPSQETQYF. The gene calls are TRBV9 and TRBJ2-5, with D hard to call. The CDR3 is 14 residues long. Between the trimmed V and J ends, which lost 0 bases and 2 bases, there was a span of 8 bases. The germline CDR1 and CDR2 sequences are SGDLS and YYNGEE.

In this sample, this clone turned up a few times. V is TRBV27 and J is TRBJ2-2; TRBD2 matches at 7 bases. CDR1 MNHEY and CDR2 SMNVEV come from the germline V gene (reference sequence). The CDR3 totals 14 residues. V lost 3 bases and J lost 9; bases outside the gene matches: 7. The CDR3 loop is CASSLLESGRELFF. CDR3 DNA: TGTGCCAGCAGTTTGCTCGAGAGCGGGAGGGAGCTGTTTTTT.

The chain recombines TRBV7-3 with TRBJ2-5, with D unresolved. The end of the DNA is better explained by TRBJ2-7, so the J call may be wrong. CDR3 length: 11 residues. Germline V gene lookup returns CDR1 SGHTA and CDR2 FQGTGA. CDR3 nucleotides: TGTGCCAGCAGCGACTCCTACGAGCAGTACTTC. It specifies CASSDSYEQYF.

This clone was detected a few times. The V gene is TRBV4-3, the J gene TRBJ1-2; D remains ambiguous. The germline V and J ends were trimmed by 0 bases and 4 bases, with 6 bases remaining between them. The CDR3 extends over 13 amino acids. Germline CDR1 is LGHNA and CDR2 is YSLEER. The CDR3 spells CASSQDGAYGYTF. As DNA, the CDR3 is TGCGCCAGCAGCCAAGACGGTGCCTATGGCTACACCTTC.